This record looks at one TCR beta chain sequence and its context. Its specificity is not known. Germline V gene data show CDR1 as MDHEN and CDR2 as SYDVKM. The V end lost 10 bases, the J end lost 10 bases, and 26 bases lay between the germline ends. The CDR3 sequence is 15 residues long. This record comes from a study of T cells in localized non-small cell lung cancer. Study conclusions and caveats: Higher adjacent-lung clonality was associated with shorter survival. Uninvolved nearby lung showed the greatest T cell clonality, exceeding that found in tumor. Owing to sequencing of a solitary tumor region, heterogeneity cannot be discounted.

Assay: immunoSEQ multiplex PCR; the TCRdb copy retains only in-frame clones and omits some. The sample includes about 59,000 clones, roughly 90% of them seen just once. The source material was peripheral blood, sampled before any cancer treatment. The TCR originated in a man aged 35 to 70 with stage I squamous cell lung carcinoma. The chain recombines TRBV28 with TRBJ2-1, with no clear D. This chain's CDR3 is CATLTPTASFGEQFF. CDR3 bases: TGTGCCACCCTCACTCCAACCGCCAGTTTTGGAGAGCAGTTCTTC. The variable domain in full, completed from reference TRBV28 and TRBJ2-1, reads DVKVTQSSRYLVKRTGEKVFLECVQDMDHENMFWYRQDPGLGLRLIYFSYDVKMKEKGDIPEGYSVSREKKERFSLILESASTNQTSMYLCATLTPTASFGEQFFGPGTRLTVL.